This T cell receptor (beta chain) stems from a study of T cell repertoires in cytomegalovirus infection. Study-wide background: Newly reported HLA-C-restricted and thoroughly characterized HLA-B-restricted CMV epitopes were employed. TCR beta signatures that were public indicated CMV infection and matching HLA type.

Germline values: CDR1 MNHEY, CDR2 SMNVEV (reference sequence). The CDR3 consists of 18 residues. J gave up 0 bases and V 5 bases, and 10 bases lay outside the gene matches. Each CDR3 protein gets one entry after TCRdb re-called the reads with MiXCR. Among about 570,000 distinct CDR3 sequences listed, around two fifths were seen once. Study conclusions and caveats: CMV-specific TCR beta clonotypes restricted by HLA-C dominated the ex vivo response.

This clonotype was detected a few times. Its antigen is undetermined. V usage is TRBV27 and J usage is TRBJ1-4; TRBD1 matches 9 bases. The receptor was derived from a human donor in good health (CMV status not recorded). Some clones in this sample may be carry-over from other donors' samples. Source: cultured PBMCs, taken from culture after CMV antigen stimulation. CDR3 protein: CASSLTTGTGPTNEKLFF. The CDR3, as DNA: TGTGCCAGCAGTCTCACAACCGGGACAGGGCCAACTAATGAAAAACTGTTTTTT.